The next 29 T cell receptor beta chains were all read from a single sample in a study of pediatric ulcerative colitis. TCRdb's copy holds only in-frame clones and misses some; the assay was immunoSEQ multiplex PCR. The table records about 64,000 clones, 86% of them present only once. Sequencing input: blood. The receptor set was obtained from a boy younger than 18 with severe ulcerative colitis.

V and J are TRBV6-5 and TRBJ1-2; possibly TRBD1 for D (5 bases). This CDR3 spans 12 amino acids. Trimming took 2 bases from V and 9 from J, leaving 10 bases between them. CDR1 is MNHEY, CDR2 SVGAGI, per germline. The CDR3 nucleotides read TGTGCCAGCAGTTACGAAGGGGAGAGCTACACCTTC. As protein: CASSYEGESYTF.

The CDR3 DNA is TGTGCCAGCAGCCTGAAGTACAATGAGCAGTTCTTC. Translation gives CASSLKYNEQFF. The V and J genes are TRBV7-2 and TRBJ2-1; D is ambiguous. The CDR3 length is 12 residues. CDR1 SGHTA and CDR2 FQGNSA come from the germline V gene. V dropped 5 bases and J dropped 4 bases, with 6 bases sitting between them.

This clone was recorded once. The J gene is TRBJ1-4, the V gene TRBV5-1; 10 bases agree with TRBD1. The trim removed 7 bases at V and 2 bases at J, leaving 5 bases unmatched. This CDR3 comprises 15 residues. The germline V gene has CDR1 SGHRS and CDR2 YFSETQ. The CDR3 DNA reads TGCGCCAGCGGGACAGGGGATACGACTAATGAAAAACTGTTTTTT. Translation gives CASGTGDTTNEKLFF.

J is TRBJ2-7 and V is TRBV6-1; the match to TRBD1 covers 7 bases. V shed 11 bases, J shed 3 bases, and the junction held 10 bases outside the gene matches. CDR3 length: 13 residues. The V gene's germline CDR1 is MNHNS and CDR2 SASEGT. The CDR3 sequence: CAGRTGGGYEQYF. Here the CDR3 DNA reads TGTGCCGGGCGGACAGGAGGAGGCTACGAGCAGTACTTC.

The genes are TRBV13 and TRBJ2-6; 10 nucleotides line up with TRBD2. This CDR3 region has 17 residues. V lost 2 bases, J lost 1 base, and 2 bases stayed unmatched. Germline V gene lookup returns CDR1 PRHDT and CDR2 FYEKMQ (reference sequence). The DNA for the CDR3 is TGTGCCAGCAGCTTAACTAGCGGGGTTTCTGGGGCCAACGTCCTGACTTTC. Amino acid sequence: CASSLTSGVSGANVLTF.

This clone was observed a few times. CDR3 sequence reads: CASSKKGDRDRGLRGQPQHF. DNA of the CDR3: TGTGCCAGCAGCAAAAAAGGGGACCGGGACAGGGGGCTTCGAGGGCAGCCCCAGCATTTT. The V call is TRBV21-1, the J call TRBJ1-5; the listed D gene, TRBD1, was not tested against the DNA. TRBV21-1 is a documented pseudogene. CDR3 size: 20 residues.

CDR3 nucleotides: TGTGCCAGCAGCCAAGGGGTACTAGCTACGACGGAGACCCAGTACTTC. It is translated as CASSQGVLATTETQYF. The chain links TRBV14 to TRBJ2-5, with TRBD2 as a possible D gene (6 bases). The length of the CDR3 is 16 residues. V was shortened by 1 base and J by 5 bases, with 17 bases between the two germline ends. Looked up from germline, CDR1 is SGHDN and CDR2 is FVKESK.

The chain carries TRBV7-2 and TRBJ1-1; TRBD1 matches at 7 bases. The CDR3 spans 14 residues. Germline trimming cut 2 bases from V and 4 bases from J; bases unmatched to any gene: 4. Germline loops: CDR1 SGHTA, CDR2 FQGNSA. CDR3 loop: CASSLIDRVTEAFF. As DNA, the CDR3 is TGTGCCAGCAGCTTAATCGACAGGGTCACTGAAGCTTTCTTT.

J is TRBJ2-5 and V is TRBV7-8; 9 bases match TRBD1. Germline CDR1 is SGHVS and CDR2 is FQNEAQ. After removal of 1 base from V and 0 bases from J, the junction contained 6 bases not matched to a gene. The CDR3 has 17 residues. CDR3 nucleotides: TGTGCCAGCAGCTTAGGGCCCGGGACAGGGCACCAAGAGACCCAGTACTTC. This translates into CASSLGPGTGHQETQYF.

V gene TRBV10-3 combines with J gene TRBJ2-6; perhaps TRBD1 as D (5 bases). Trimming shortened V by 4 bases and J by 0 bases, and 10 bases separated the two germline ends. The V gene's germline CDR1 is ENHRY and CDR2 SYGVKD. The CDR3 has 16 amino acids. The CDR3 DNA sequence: TGTGCCATCAGTGGAGACAGTAGCTCTGGGGCCAACGTCCTGACTTTC. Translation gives CAISGDSSSGANVLTF.

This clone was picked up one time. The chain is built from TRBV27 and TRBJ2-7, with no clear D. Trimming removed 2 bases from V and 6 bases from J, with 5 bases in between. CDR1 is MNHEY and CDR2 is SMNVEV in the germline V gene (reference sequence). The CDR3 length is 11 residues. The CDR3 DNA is TGTGCCAGCAGTTTAGGCTTCGAGCAGTACTTC. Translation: CASSLGFEQYF.

In nucleotides, the CDR3 is TGTGCCAGCAGCTTAGGCACACCCGGAGGGGAGGTTAGGCCCCAGCATTTT. This sequence encodes CASSLGTPGGEVRPQHF. The V call is TRBV7-6, the J call TRBJ1-5; D perhaps matches TRBD1 (5 bases). Trimming stripped 1 base from V and 9 bases from J, with 22 bases between. The length of the CDR3 is 17 residues. CDR1 and CDR2 from the germline V gene are SGHVS and FNYEAQ.

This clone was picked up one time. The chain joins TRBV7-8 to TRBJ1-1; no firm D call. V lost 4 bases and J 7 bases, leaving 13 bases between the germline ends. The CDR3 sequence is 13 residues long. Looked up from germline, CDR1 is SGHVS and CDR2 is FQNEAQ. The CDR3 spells CASSSPGRVEAFF. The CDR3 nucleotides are TGTGCCAGCAGCTCCCCAGGCCGGGTTGAAGCTTTCTTT.

The CDR3 DNA reads as TGTGCCAGCAGCCCCTTGACGCAAGGCTACACCTTC. Its protein is CASSPLTQGYTF. The rearrangement uses TRBV6-1 and TRBJ1-2; D unresolved. V gave up 6 bases and J gave up 8 bases, with 13 bases separating them. CDR1 MNHNS and CDR2 SASEGT come from the germline V gene. The length of the CDR3 is 12 residues.

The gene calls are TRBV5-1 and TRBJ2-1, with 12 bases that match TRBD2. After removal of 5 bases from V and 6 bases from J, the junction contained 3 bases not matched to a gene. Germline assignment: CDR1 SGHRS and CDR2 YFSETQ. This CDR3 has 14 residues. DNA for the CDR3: TGCGCCAGCAGTTTGACTAGCGGGAGCAATGAGCAGTTCTTC. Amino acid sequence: CASSLTSGSNEQFF.

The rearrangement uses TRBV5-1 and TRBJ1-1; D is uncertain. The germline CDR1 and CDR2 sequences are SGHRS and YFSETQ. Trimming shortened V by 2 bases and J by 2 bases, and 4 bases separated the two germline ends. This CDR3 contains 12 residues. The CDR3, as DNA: TGCGCCAGCAGCTTTAGTAACACTGAAGCTTTCTTT. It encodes CASSFSNTEAFF.

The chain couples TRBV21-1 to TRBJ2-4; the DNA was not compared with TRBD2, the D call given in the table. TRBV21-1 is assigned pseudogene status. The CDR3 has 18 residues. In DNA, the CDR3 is TGTGCCAGCAGCAAAATGAGCGGGGACACCTTAGCCAAAAACATTCAGTACTTC. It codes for CASSKMSGDTLAKNIQYF.

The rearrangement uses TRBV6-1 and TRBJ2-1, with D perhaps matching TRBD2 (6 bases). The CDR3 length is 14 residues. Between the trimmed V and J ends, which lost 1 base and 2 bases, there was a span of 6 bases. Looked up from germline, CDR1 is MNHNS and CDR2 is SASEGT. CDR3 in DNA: TGTGCCAGCAGTGAAGGGGGGGCCTACAATGAGCAGTTCTTC. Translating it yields CASSEGGAYNEQFF.

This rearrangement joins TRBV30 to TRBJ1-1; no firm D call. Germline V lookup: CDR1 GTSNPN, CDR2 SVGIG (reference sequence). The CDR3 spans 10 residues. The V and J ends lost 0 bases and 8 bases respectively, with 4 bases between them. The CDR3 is CAWSVREAFF. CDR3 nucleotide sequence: TGTGCCTGGAGTGTACGGGAAGCTTTCTTT.

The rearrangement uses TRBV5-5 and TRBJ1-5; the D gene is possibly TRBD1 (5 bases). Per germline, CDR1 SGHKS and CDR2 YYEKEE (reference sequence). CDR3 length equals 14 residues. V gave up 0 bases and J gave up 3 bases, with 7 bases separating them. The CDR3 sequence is CASSLGQNNQPQHF. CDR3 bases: TGTGCCAGCAGCTTGGGACAGAACAATCAGCCCCAGCATTTT.

This CDR3 reads CASSEREGTDTQYF. The CDR3 DNA follows: TGTGCCAGCAGCGAGCGGGAAGGCACAGATACGCAGTATTTT. The chain recombines TRBV9 with TRBJ2-3, with 7 bases lining up with TRBD2. Germline trimming cut 3 bases from V and 1 base from J; bases unmatched to any gene: 2. Germline CDR1 reads SGDLS; CDR2 reads YYNGEE. The CDR3 sequence is 14 residues long.

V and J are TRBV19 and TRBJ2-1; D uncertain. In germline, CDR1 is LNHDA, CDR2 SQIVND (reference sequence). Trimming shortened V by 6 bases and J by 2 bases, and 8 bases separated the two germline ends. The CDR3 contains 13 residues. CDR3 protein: CASSPKPYNEQFF. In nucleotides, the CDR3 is TGTGCCAGTAGCCCCAAGCCCTACAATGAGCAGTTCTTC.

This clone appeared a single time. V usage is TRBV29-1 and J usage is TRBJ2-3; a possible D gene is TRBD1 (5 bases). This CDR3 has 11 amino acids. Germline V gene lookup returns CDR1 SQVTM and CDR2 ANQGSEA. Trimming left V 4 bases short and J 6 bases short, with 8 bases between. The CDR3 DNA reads TGCAGCGTTGCAGGGTTTGATACGCAGTATTTT. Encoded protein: CSVAGFDTQYF.

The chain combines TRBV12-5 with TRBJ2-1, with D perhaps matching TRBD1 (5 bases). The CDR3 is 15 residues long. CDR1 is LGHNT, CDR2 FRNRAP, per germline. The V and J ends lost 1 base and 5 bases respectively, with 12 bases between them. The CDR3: CASGLGQSTHNEQFF. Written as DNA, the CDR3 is TGTGCTAGTGGTTTGGGACAGAGTACTCACAATGAGCAGTTCTTC.

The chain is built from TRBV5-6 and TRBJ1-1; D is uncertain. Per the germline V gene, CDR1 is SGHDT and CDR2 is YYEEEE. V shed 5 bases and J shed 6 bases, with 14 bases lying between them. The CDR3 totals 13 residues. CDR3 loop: CASSYGGLAEAFF. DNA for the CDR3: TGTGCCAGCAGTTACGGCGGTCTGGCTGAAGCTTTCTTT.

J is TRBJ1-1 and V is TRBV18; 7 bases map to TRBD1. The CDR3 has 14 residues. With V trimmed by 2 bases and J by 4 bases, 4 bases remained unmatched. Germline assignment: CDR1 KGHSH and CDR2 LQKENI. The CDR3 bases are TGTGCCAGCTCACCAGTGGACAGGCGCACTGAAGCTTTCTTT. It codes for CASSPVDRRTEAFF.

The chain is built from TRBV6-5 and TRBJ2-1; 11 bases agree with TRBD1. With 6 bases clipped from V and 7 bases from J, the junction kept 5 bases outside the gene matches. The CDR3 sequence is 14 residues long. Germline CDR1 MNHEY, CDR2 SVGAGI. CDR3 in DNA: TGTGCCAGCAGAGGACAGGGGGCGAAGAATGAGCAGTTCTTC. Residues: CASRGQGAKNEQFF.

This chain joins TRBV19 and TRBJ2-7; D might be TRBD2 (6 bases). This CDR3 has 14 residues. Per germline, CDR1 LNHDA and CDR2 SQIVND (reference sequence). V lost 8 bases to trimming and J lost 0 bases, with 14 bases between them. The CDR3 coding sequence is TGTGCCAGTTCAGAGCGGGTCAGCTCCTACGAGCAGTACTTC. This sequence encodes CASSERVSSYEQYF.

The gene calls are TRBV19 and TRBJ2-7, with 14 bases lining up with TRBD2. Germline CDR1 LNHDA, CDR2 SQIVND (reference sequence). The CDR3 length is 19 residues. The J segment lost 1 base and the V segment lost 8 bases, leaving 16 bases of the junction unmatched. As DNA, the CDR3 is TGTGCCAGTGGGGTAAGACCCGGGACTAGCGGGAGCGCGTCCTACGAGCAGTACTTC. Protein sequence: CASGVRPGTSGSASYEQYF.